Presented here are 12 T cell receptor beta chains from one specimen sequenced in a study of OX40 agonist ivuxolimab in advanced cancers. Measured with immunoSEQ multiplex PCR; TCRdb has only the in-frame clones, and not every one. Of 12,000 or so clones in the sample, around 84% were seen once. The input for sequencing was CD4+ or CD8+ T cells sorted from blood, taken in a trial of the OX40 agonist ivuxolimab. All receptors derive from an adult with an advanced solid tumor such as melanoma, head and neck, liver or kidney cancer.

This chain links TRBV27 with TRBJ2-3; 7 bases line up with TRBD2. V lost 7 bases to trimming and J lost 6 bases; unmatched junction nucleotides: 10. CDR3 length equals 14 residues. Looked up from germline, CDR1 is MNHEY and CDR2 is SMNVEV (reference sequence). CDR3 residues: CASNFLAARDTQYF. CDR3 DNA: TGTGCCAGCAATTTCCTAGCGGCACGGGATACGCAGTATTTT.

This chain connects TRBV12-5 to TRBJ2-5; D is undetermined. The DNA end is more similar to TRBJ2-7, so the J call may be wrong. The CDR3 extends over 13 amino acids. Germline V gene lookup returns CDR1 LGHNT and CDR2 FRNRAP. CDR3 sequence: CASGSDDSYEQYF. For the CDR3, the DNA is TGTGCTAGTGGTTCGGACGACTCCTACGAGCAGTACTTC.

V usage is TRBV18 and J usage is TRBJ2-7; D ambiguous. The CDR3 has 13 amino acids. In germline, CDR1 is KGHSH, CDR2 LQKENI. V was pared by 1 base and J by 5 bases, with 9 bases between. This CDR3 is CASSPHSLNEQYF. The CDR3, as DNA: TGTGCCAGCTCACCACACTCCCTTAACGAGCAGTACTTC.

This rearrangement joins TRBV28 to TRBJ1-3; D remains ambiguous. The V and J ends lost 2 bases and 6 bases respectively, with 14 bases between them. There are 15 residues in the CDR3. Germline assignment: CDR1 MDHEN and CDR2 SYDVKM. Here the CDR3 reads CASSLSQAGINTIYF. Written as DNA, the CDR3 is TGTGCCAGCAGTTTAAGCCAGGCTGGGATAAACACCATATATTTT.

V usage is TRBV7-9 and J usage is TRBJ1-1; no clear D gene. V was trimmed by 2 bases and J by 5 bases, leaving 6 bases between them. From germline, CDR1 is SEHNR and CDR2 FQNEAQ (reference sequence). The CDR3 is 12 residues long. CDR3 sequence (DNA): TGTGCCAGCAGCTTATTGGCTACTGAAGCTTTCTTT. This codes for CASSLLATEAFF.

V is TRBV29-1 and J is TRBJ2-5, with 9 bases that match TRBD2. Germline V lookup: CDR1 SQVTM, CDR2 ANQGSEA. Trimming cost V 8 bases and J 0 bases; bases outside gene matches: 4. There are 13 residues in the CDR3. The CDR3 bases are TGCAGCCACGGGACTAGCAACCAAGAGACCCAGTACTTC. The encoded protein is CSHGTSNQETQYF.

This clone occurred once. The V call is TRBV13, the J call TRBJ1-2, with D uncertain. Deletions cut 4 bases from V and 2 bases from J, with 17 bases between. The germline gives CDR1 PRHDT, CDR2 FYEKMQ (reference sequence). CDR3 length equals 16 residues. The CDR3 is CASSSRLPGENYGYTF. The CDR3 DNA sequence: TGTGCCAGCAGCTCTAGGTTACCAGGAGAAAACTATGGCTACACCTTC.

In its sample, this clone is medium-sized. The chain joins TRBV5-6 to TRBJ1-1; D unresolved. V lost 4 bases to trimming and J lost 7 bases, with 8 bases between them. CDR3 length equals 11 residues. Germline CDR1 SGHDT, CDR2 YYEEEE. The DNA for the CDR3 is TGTGCCAGCAGCAAGGTGGGTGAAGCTTTCTTT. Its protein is CASSKVGEAFF.

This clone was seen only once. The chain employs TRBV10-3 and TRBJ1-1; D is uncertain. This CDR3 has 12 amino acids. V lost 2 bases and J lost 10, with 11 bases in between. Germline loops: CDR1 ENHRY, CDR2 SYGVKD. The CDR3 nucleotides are TGTGCCATCAGTGAGGGTGGGGTGGGAGCTTTCTTT. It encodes CAISEGGVGAFF.

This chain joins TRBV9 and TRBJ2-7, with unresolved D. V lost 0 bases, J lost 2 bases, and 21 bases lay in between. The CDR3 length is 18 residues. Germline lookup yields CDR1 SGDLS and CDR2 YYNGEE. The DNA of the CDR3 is TGTGCCAGCAGCGTAGGGACCCCGGTCGGGCGCGTGACCTACGAGCAGTACTTC. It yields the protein CASSVGTPVGRVTYEQYF.

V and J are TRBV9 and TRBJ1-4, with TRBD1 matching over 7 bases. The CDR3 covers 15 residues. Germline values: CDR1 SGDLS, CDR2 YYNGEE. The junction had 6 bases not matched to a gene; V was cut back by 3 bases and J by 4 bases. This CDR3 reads CASSGQGQYNEKLFF. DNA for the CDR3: TGTGCCAGCAGCGGCCAGGGACAGTATAATGAAAAACTGTTTTTT.

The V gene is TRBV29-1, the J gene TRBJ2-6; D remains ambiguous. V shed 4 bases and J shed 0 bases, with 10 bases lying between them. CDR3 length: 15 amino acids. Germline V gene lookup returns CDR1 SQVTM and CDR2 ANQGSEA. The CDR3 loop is CSVGAAASGANVLTF. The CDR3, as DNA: TGCAGCGTTGGGGCAGCTGCCTCTGGGGCCAACGTCCTGACTTTC.